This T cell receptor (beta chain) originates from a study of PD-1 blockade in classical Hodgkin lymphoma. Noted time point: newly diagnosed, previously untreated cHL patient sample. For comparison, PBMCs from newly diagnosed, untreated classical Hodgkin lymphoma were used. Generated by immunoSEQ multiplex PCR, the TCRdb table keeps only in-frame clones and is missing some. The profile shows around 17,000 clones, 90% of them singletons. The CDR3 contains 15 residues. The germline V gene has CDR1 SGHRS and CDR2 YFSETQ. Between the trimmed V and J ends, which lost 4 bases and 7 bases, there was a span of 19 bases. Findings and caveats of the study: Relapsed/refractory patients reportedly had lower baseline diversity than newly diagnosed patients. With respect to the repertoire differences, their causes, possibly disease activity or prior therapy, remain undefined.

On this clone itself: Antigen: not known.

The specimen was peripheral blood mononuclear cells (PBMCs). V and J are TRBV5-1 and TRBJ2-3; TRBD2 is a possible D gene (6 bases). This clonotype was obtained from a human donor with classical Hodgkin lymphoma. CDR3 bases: TGCGCCAGCAGCGGCACCGGGACTGCCGGTAATACGCAGTATTTT. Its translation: CASSGTGTAGNTQYF. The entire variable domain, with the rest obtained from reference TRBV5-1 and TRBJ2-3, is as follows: KAGVTQTPRYLIKTRGQQVTLSCSPISGHRSVSWYQQTPGQGLQFLFEYFSETQRNKGNFPGRFSGRQFSNSRSEMNVSTLELGDSALYLCASSGTGTAGNTQYFGPGTRLTVL.